This T cell receptor beta chain appears in the sequencing data of a study of tumor and adjacent non-tumor tissue in lung cancer. The template was RNA from unsorted bulk tissue. The library came from three nested PCR rounds adapted from ARM-PCR protocols. TCRdb passed the multiplex PCR reads through MiXCR, listing each CDR3 protein once. The sample has tens of thousands of distinct CDR3 sequences, more than 70% seen once. CDR1 SGHNT and CDR2 YYREEE come from the germline V gene (reference sequence). CDR3 length: 16 residues. Trimming removed 6 bases from V and 2 bases from J; junction bases left unmatched: 7.

This clonotype was sampled from a man aged 55 to 70 with non-small cell lung cancer. What was sequenced was lung tumor tissue. The chain carries TRBV5-4 and TRBJ2-1; 11 bases fit TRBD2. The CDR3 is CASTLIAGGPYNEQFF. CDR3 nucleotide sequence: TGTGCCAGCACTCTAATAGCGGGAGGGCCCTACAATGAGCAGTTCTTC.